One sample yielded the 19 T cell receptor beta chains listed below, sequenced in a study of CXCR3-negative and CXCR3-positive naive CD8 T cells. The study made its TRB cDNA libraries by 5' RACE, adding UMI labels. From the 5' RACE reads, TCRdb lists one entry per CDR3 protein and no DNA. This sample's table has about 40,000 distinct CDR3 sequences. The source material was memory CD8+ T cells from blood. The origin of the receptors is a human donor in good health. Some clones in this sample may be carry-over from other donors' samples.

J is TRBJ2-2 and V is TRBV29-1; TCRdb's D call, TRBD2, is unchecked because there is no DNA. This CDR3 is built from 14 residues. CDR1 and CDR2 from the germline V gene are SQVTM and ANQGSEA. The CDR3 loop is CSARTGWDTGELFF.

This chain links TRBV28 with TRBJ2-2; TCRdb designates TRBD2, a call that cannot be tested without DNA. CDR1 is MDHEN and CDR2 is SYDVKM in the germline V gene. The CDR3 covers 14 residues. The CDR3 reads CASSLDPRGRELFF.

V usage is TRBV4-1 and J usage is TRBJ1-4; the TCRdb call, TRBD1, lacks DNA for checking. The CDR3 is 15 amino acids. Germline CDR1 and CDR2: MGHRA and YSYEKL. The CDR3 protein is CASSHSAGGSEKLFF.

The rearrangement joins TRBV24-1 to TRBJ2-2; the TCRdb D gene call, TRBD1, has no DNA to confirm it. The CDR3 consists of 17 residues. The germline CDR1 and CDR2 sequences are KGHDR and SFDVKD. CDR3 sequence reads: CATSGAATGLNTGELFF.

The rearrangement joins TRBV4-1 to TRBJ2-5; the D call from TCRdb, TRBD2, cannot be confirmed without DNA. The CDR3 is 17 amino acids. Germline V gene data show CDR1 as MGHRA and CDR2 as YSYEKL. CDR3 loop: CASSQVAAAGLQETQYF.

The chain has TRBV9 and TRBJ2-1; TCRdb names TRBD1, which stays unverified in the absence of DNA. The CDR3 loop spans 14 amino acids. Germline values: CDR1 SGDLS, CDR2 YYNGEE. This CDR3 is CASSVSTGYNEQFF.

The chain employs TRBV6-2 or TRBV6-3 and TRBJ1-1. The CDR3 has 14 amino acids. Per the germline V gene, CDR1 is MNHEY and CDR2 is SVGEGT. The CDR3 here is CASSYSLMNTEAFF.

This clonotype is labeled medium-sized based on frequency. The CDR3 reads CASSPPGTSSYNEQFF. The J gene is TRBJ2-1, the V gene TRBV18. This CDR3 has 16 amino acids. Germline CDR1 is KGHSH and CDR2 is LQKENI.

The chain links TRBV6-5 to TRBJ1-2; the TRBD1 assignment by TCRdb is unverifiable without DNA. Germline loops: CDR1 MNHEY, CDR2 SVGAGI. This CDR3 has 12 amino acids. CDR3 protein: CASSVTGRGYTF.

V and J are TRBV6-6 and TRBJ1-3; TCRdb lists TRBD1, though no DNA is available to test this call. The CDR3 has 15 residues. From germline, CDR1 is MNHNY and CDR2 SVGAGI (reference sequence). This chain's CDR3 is CASTSTGSGGNTIYF.

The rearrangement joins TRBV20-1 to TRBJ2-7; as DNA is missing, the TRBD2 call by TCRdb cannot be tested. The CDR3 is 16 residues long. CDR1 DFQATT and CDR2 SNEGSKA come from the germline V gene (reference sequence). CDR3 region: CSASTSGGGSSYEQYF.

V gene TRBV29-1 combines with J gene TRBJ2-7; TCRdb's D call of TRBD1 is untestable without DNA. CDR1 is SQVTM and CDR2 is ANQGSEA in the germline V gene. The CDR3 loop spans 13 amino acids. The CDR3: CSAGGDSPYEQYF.

CDR3: CASSNQAIYNEQFF. The chain recombines TRBV6-5 with TRBJ2-1. The CDR3 runs 14 residues. Germline-derived CDR1 and CDR2 are MNHEY and SVGAGI.

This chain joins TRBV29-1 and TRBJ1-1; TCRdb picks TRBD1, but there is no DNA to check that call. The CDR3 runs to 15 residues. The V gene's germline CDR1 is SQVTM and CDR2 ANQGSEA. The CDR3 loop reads CSVEGPGQGDTEAFF.

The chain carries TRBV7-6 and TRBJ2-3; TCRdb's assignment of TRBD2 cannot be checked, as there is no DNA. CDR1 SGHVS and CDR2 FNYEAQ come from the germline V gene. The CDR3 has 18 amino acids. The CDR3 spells CASSSLLAGETSTYTQYF.

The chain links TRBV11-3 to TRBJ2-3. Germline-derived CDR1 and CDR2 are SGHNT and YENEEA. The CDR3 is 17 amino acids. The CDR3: CASSLGEQVGYTDTQYF. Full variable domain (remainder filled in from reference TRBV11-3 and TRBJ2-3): EAGVVQSPRYKIIEKKQPVAFWCNPISGHNTLYWYLQNLGQGPELLIRYENEEAVDDSQLPKDRFSAERLKGVDSTLKIQPAELGDSAVYLCASSLGEQVGYTDTQYFGPGTRLTVL.

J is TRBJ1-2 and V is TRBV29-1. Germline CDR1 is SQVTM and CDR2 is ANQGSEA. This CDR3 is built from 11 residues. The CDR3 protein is CSVEQNYGYTF.

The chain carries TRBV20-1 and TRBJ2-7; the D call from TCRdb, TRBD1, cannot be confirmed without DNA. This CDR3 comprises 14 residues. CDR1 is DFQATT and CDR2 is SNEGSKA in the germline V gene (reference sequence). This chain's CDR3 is CSARDEAGGYEQYF.

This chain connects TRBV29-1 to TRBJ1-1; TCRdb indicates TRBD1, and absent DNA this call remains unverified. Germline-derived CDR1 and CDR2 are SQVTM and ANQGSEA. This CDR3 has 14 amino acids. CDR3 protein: CSVELDTGNTEAFF.